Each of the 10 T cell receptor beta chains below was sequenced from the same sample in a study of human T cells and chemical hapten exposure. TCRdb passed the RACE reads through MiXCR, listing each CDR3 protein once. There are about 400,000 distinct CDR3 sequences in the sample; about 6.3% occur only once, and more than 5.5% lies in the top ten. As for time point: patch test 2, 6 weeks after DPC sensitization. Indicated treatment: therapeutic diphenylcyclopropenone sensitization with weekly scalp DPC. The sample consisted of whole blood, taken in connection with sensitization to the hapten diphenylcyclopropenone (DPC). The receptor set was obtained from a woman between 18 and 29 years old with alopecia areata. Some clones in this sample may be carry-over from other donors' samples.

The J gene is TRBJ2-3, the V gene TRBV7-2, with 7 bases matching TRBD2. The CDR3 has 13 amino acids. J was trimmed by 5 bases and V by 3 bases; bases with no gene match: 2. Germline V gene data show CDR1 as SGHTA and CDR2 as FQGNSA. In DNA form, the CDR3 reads TGTGCCAGCAGCTTTGCGGGGGAAGATACGCAGTATTTT. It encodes CASSFAGEDTQYF.

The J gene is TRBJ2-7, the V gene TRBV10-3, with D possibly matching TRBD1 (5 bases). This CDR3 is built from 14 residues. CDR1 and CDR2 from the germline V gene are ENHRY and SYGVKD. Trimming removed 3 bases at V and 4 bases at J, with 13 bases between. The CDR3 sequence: CAISDLQGGYEQYF. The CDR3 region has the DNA TGTGCCATCAGTGACTTGCAGGGTGGTTACGAGCAGTACTTC.

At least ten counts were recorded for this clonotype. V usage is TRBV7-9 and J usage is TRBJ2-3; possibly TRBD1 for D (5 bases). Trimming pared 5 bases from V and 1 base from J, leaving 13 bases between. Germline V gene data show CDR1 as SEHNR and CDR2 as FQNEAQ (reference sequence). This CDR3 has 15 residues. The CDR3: CASSQGEYRTDTQYF. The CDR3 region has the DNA TGTGCCAGCAGCCAAGGGGAATACCGCACAGATACGCAGTATTTT.

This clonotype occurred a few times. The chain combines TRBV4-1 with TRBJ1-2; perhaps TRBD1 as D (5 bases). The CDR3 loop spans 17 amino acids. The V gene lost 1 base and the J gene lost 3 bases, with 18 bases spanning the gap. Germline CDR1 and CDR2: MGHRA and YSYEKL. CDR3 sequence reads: CASSQARRTRAYYGYTF. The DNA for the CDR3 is TGCGCCAGCAGCCAAGCTCGGCGTACCAGGGCTTACTATGGCTACACCTTC.

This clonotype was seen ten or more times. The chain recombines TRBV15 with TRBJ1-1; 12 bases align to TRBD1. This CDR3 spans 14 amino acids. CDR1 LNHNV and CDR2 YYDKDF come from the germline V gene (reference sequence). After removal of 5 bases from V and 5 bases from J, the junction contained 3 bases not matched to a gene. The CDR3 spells CATSAGQGATEAFF. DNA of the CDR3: TGTGCCACCAGCGCGGGACAGGGGGCTACTGAAGCTTTCTTT. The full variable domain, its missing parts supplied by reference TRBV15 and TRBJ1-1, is DAMVIQNPRYQVTQFGKPVTLSCSQTLNHNVMYWYQQKSSQAPKLLFHYYDKDFNNEADTPDNFQSRRPNTSFCFLDIRSPGLGDTAMYLCATSAGQGATEAFFGQGTRLTVV.

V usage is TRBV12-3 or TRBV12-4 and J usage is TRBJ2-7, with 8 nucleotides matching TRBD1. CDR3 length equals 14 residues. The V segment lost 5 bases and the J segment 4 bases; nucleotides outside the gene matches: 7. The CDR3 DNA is TGTGCCAGCAGTGCCCAGGGGGCAGGGTACGAGCAGTACTTC. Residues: CASSAQGAGYEQYF.

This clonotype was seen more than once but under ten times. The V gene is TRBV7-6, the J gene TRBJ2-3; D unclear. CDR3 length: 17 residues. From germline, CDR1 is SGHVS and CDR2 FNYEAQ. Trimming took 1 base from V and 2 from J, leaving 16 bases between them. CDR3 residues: CASSLVGTSTFTDTQYF. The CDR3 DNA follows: TGTGCCAGCAGCTTAGTAGGTACCAGCACCTTCACAGATACGCAGTATTTT.

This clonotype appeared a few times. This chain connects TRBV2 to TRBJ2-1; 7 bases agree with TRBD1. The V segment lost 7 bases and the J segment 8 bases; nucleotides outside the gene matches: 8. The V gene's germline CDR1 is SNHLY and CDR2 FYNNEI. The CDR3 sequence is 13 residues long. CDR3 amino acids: CASNLAGGYEQFF. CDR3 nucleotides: TGTGCCAGCAACCTTGCAGGGGGATATGAGCAGTTCTTC.

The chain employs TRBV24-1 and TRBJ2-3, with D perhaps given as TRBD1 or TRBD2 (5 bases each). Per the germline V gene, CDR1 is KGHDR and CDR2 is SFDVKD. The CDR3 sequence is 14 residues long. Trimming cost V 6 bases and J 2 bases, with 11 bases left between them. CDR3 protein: CATSSRGATDTQYF. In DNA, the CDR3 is TGTGCCACCAGTTCCCGGGGCGCCACAGATACGCAGTATTTT.

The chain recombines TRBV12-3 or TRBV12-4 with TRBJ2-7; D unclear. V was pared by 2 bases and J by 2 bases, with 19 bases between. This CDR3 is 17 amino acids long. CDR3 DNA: TGTGCCAGCAGTTTACCGAAAAATTCCGGGCCCACCTACGAGCAGTACTTC. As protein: CASSLPKNSGPTYEQYF.